Presented here are 29 T cell receptor beta chains from one specimen sequenced in a study of regulatory T cells in long-lasting Graves disease. Researchers made TCR beta libraries by using iRepertoire HTBI primers and running Arm-PCR on CDR3 regions. TCRdb called the multiplex PCR reads again in MiXCR, with one record for every CDR3 protein. The repertoire holds some 370,000 distinct CDR3 sequences, with 20% to 25% as singletons. Documented time point: persistent/refractory GD, antithyroid drugs over 5 years with positive TRAb. Scientists built the TCR library using RNA that was extracted from PBMCs. The source was peripheral blood mononuclear cells (PBMCs), collected when the disease was refractory, from a patient treated with antithyroid drugs. These receptors all stem from a woman aged 40 to 55 with Graves disease.

In its sample, this clonotype was seen many times. The CDR3 DNA sequence: TGTGCCAGCAGTGACCCAGCGGACAACCAAGAGACCCAGTACTTC. It translates to CASSDPADNQETQYF. The chain couples TRBV6-1 to TRBJ2-5; D tentatively fits TRBD1 or TRBD2 (5 bases each). Trimming cost V 3 bases and J 0 bases, with 11 bases left between them. CDR3 length: 15 amino acids. From germline, CDR1 is MNHNS and CDR2 SASEGT.

This clonotype was picked up many times. This chain joins TRBV19 and TRBJ1-2, with TRBD1 matching over 8 bases. Germline assignment: CDR1 LNHDA and CDR2 SQIVND (reference sequence). The CDR3 is 15 residues long. V gave up 4 bases and J gave up 1 base; unmatched junction bases: 5. Here the CDR3 DNA reads TGTGCCAGTAGTAGGCACAGGGGGGATAACTATGGCTACACCTTC. As protein: CASSRHRGDNYGYTF.

This clonotype was counted only a few times. V usage is TRBV20-1 and J usage is TRBJ2-5; TRBD1 agrees at 8 bases. Germline-derived CDR1 and CDR2 are DFQATT and SNEGSKA (reference sequence). V was pared by 3 bases and J by 1 base, with 4 bases of the junction left unmatched. This CDR3 comprises 14 residues. CDR3 residues: CSARDRASQETQYF. The CDR3 DNA sequence: TGCAGTGCTAGGGACAGGGCTTCCCAAGAGACCCAGTACTTC.

The V and J genes are TRBV20-1 and TRBJ2-2; 10 bases map to TRBD2. This CDR3 comprises 15 residues. The germline CDR1 and CDR2 sequences are DFQATT and SNEGSKA (reference sequence). Trimming took 3 bases from V and 2 from J; bases not matched to a gene: 3. CDR3 sequence (DNA): TGCAGTGCTAGCTCTAGCGGGGGAAACACCGGGGAGCTGTTTTTT. Its translation: CSASSSGGNTGELFF.

This clonotype appeared a few times. The rearrangement joins TRBV20-1 to TRBJ2-7; 13 positions match TRBD2. Germline-derived CDR1 and CDR2 are DFQATT and SNEGSKA (reference sequence). This CDR3 is 17 amino acids long. Trimming removed 5 bases from V and 1 base from J; junction bases left unmatched: 11. For the CDR3, the DNA is TGCAGTGCTCCCAGACTAGCGGGAGGTCTAAGGTCCTACGAGCAGTACTTC. This codes for CSAPRLAGGLRSYEQYF.

The chain combines TRBV12-3 or TRBV12-4 with TRBJ2-2; D call uncertain. The CDR3 consists of 14 residues. V lost 3 bases to trimming and J lost 4 bases, with 9 bases between them. Here the CDR3 reads CASSFEVGTGELFF. The DNA for the CDR3 is TGTGCCAGCAGTTTTGAAGTCGGCACCGGGGAGCTGTTTTTT.

There are a few counts of this clonotype. The rearrangement links TRBV28 to TRBJ1-6; D is undetermined. Per germline, CDR1 MDHEN and CDR2 SYDVKM. Trimming took off 7 bases at V and 13 bases at J, with 17 bases between the two ends. The CDR3 consists of 13 residues. CDR3 coding DNA: TGTGCCAGCACAGACACAATAATTCACCCCCTCCACTTT. Amino acids: CASTDTIIHPLHF.

This clonotype was picked up a small number of times. The rearrangement joins TRBV5-1 to TRBJ2-7; either TRBD1 or TRBD2 may supply D (5 bases each). Germline V gene data show CDR1 as SGHRS and CDR2 as YFSETQ. Deletions cut 0 bases from V and 10 bases from J, with 11 bases between. This CDR3 contains 12 residues. The CDR3 loop is CASSLASGQQYF. DNA of the CDR3: TGCGCCAGCAGCTTGGCATCGGGGCAACAGTACTTC.

The chain uses TRBV5-1 and TRBJ2-5; TRBD2 matches 12 bases. CDR1 SGHRS and CDR2 YFSETQ come from the germline V gene. V lost 4 bases, J lost 8 bases, and 3 bases stayed unmatched. The CDR3 consists of 13 residues. Here the CDR3 reads CASSQLAGGTQYF. The CDR3 nucleotides are TGCGCCAGCAGCCAACTAGCGGGAGGCACCCAGTACTTC. Supplemented by reference TRBV5-1 and TRBJ2-5, the full variable domain reads KAGVTQTPRYLIKTRGQQVTLSCSPISGHRSVSWYQQTPGQGLQFLFEYFSETQRNKGNFPGRFSGRQFSNSRSEMNVSTLELGDSALYLCASSQLAGGTQYFGPGTRLLVL.

This clonotype was recorded at least ten times. The chain combines TRBV2 with TRBJ2-7; D may correspond to TRBD1 or TRBD2 (6 bases each). Germline CDR1 reads SNHLY; CDR2 reads FYNNEI. Trimming cost V 6 bases and J 0 bases, with 18 bases left between them. The CDR3 consists of 16 residues. The CDR3 DNA sequence: TGTGCCAGCAGGGGACTGACAGGACCCCTCTCCTACGAGCAGTACTTC. Amino acids: CASRGLTGPLSYEQYF.

This clonotype was recorded a few times. This chain connects TRBV10-3 to TRBJ2-1; the match to TRBD2 covers 7 bases. The CDR3 is 16 amino acids. CDR1 and CDR2 from the germline V gene are ENHRY and SYGVKD. Germline trimming cut 6 bases from V and 1 base from J; bases unmatched to any gene: 9. DNA for the CDR3: TGTGCCATCAGCGTTGGCGGGAGAGGGTCCTACAATGAGCAGTTCTTC. Its translation is CAISVGGRGSYNEQFF.

This clonotype came up a few times. The V call is TRBV28, the J call TRBJ1-6; D ambiguous. This CDR3 comprises 12 residues. The germline V gene encodes CDR1 MDHEN and CDR2 SYDVKM. The germline V and J ends were trimmed by 3 bases and 17 bases, with 14 bases remaining between them. The CDR3 here is CASSFPETVFHF. The CDR3, as DNA: TGTGCCAGCAGTTTCCCCGAGACGGTTTTCCACTTT. Full variable domain (missing parts from reference TRBV28 and TRBJ1-6): DVKVTQSSRYLVKRTGEKVFLECVQDMDHENMFWYRQDPGLGLRLIYFSYDVKMKEKGDIPEGYSVSREKKERFSLILESASTNQTSMYLCASSFPETVFHFGNGTRLTVT.

On this clonotype: This could be a read error, since a much larger clone is one nucleotide away. It is likely a read error, because the conserved phenylalanine at the end of the CDR3 is missing. The chain joins TRBV20-1 to TRBJ2-7, with D possibly matching TRBD1 (6 bases). This CDR3 is 13 amino acids long. V lost 2 bases to trimming and J lost 4 bases, with 12 bases between them. Germline assignment: CDR1 DFQATT and CDR2 SNEGSKA (reference sequence). The CDR3 DNA reads as TGCAGTGCTAGACGGACAGCCGTTTACGAGCAGTACCTC. The encoded protein is CSARRTAVYEQYL.

This clonotype was seen more than once but under ten times. The V call is TRBV7-2, the J call TRBJ1-4; D gene unclear. CDR3 length: 14 residues. Germline V gene sequence: CDR1 SGHTA, CDR2 FQGNSA. V lost 5 bases to trimming and J lost 5 bases, with 12 bases between them. DNA of the CDR3: TGTGCCAGCAGCCCAACCCGTCTAAATGAAAAACTGTTTTTT. Translated: CASSPTRLNEKLFF.

This clonotype was observed many times. V and J are TRBV7-2 and TRBJ1-3; maybe TRBD1 (5 bases). Germline lookup yields CDR1 SGHTA and CDR2 FQGNSA. This CDR3 comprises 15 residues. V lost 5 bases to trimming and J lost 2 bases, with 13 bases between them. CDR3 amino acids: CASSPRGTPGNTIYF. CDR3 DNA: TGTGCCAGCAGCCCCCGAGGGACCCCTGGAAACACCATATATTTT.

This clonotype was observed a handful of times. The chain links TRBV6-5 to TRBJ2-3, with no clear D. Germline assignment: CDR1 MNHEY and CDR2 SVGAGI. The CDR3 has 13 residues. Deletions cut 3 bases from V and 2 bases from J, with 6 bases between. CDR3 protein: CASSYRSTDTQYF. CDR3 nucleotides: TGTGCCAGCAGTTATAGGTCCACAGATACGCAGTATTTT.

The CDR3 spells CATTQGEGALHF. Here the CDR3 DNA reads TGTGCCACCACCCAGGGGGAAGGAGCCCTCCACTTT. The V and J genes are TRBV2 and TRBJ1-6; 7 bases match TRBD1. The CDR3 length is 12 residues. Per the germline V gene, CDR1 is SNHLY and CDR2 is FYNNEI. The junction had 11 bases not matched to a gene; V was cut back by 10 bases and J by 14 bases. Full variable domain (missing parts from reference TRBV2 and TRBJ1-6): EPEVTQTPSHQVTQMGQEVILRCVPISNHLYFYWYRQILGQKVEFLVSFYNNEISEKSEIFDDQFSVERPDGSNFTLKIRSTKLEDSAMYFCATTQGEGALHFGNGTRLTVT.

This clonotype was picked up many times. This chain links TRBV10-3 with TRBJ2-5, with 7 bases aligning to TRBD1. The germline V gene encodes CDR1 ENHRY and CDR2 SYGVKD. The CDR3 covers 12 residues. V dropped 6 bases and J dropped 4; count of bases not matched to a gene: 2. The chain's CDR3 is CAISGTAETQYF. The CDR3 nucleotides read TGTGCCATCAGCGGGACAGCAGAGACCCAGTACTTC.

This chain uses TRBV7-9 with TRBJ1-6; D is ambiguous. CDR1 and CDR2 from the germline V gene are SEHNR and FQNEAQ (reference sequence). The CDR3 length is 15 residues. With 1 base removed from V and 4 bases from J, the gap between germline ends came to 8 bases. CDR3 bases: TGTGCCAGCAGCTTAGGGCTCCCTTATAATTCACCCCTCCACTTT. Its translation is CASSLGLPYNSPLHF.

Ten or more counts support this clonotype. This rearrangement joins TRBV28 to TRBJ1-2, with TRBD1 matching over 8 bases. V shed 2 bases, J shed 1 base, and the junction held 9 bases outside the gene matches. CDR3 length: 17 residues. CDR1 and CDR2 (germline): MDHEN, SYDVKM. The CDR3 reads CASSLIRSTGDNYGYTF. CDR3 sequence (DNA): TGTGCCAGCAGTTTAATCCGTTCGACAGGGGATAACTATGGCTACACCTTC.

The CDR3 nucleotides read TGTGCCAGTAGTTATACCGGGACAGTGCTATACGAGCAGTACTTC. Encoded protein: CASSYTGTVLYEQYF. V is TRBV19 and J is TRBJ2-7, with 7 nucleotides matching TRBD1. The trim removed 5 bases at V and 4 bases at J, leaving 11 bases unmatched. Looked up from germline, CDR1 is LNHDA and CDR2 is SQIVND (reference sequence). The CDR3 contains 15 residues.

This clonotype turned up a few times. J is TRBJ2-6 and V is TRBV12-3 or TRBV12-4; no reliable D call. The CDR3 is 17 residues long. With 6 bases removed from V and 2 bases from J, the gap between germline ends came to 17 bases. DNA for the CDR3: TGTGCCAGCAGCCCACCTCCCAGACATGCTGGGGCCAACGTCCTGACTTTC. Its translation: CASSPPPRHAGANVLTF.

This clonotype was counted a few times. The chain couples TRBV20-1 to TRBJ1-2; a weak D match, TRBD1 (5 bases). V dropped 6 bases and J dropped 4 bases, with 21 bases sitting between them. The CDR3 has 15 residues. CDR1 and CDR2 (germline): DFQATT, SNEGSKA (reference sequence). The CDR3 spells CSAPKPRGGSYGYTF. Written as DNA, the CDR3 is TGCAGTGCCCCCAAACCACGGGGCGGGAGCTATGGCTACACCTTC.

V usage is TRBV3-1 and J usage is TRBJ2-7; possibly TRBD1 or TRBD2 for D (5 bases each). CDR3 length equals 15 residues. Trimming shortened V by 5 bases and J by 1 base, and 15 bases separated the two germline ends. Germline V lookup: CDR1 LGHDT, CDR2 YNNKEL (reference sequence). As DNA, the CDR3 is TGTGCCAGCAGCTATGGGGGTTGGGGATCCTACGAGCAGTACTTC. Protein sequence: CASSYGGWGSYEQYF.

V gene TRBV14 combines with J gene TRBJ1-3, with TRBD1 matching over 7 bases. Germline CDR1 reads SGHDN; CDR2 reads FVKESK. CDR3 length: 15 amino acids. V trimming: 2 bases; J trimming: 1 base; junction bases outside the gene matches: 2. CDR3 region: CASSQLQGSGNTIYF. The CDR3 DNA reads as TGTGCCAGCAGCCAATTACAGGGGTCTGGAAACACCATATATTTT.

The table lists this clonotype with many counts. The chain couples TRBV20-1 to TRBJ2-5, with 9 bases matching TRBD2. With V trimmed by 4 bases and J by 6 bases, 9 bases remained unmatched. The CDR3 contains 14 residues. Germline CDR1 is DFQATT and CDR2 is SNEGSKA (reference sequence). The CDR3 spells CSAKISGSLKTQYF. The CDR3 region has the DNA TGCAGTGCTAAAATTAGCGGGAGCTTAAAGACCCAGTACTTC.

This clonotype occurred many times. The chain uses TRBV28 and TRBJ2-5; 8 nucleotides agree with TRBD2. V lost 7 bases, J lost 5 bases, and 15 bases stayed unmatched. Germline V gene lookup returns CDR1 MDHEN and CDR2 SYDVKM. CDR3 size: 16 residues. This chain's CDR3 is CASTQAGPGGGETQYF. The CDR3 region has the DNA TGTGCCAGCACCCAGGCGGGGCCCGGGGGGGGGGAGACCCAGTACTTC.

This clonotype was seen a few times. The chain has TRBV24-1 and TRBJ2-6, with TRBD1 matching over 9 bases. CDR1 and CDR2 (germline): KGHDR, SFDVKD. After removal of 7 bases from V and 0 bases from J, the junction contained 6 bases not matched to a gene. This CDR3 spans 17 amino acids. The CDR3: CATSSGTGPSGANVLTF. As DNA, the CDR3 is TGTGCCACCAGCTCCGGGACAGGGCCCTCTGGGGCCAACGTCCTGACTTTC.

This clonotype was seen more than once but under ten times. CDR3: CASSLNLWRGRGEQFF. The CDR3 DNA follows: TGTGCCAGCAGTTTAAATTTGTGGAGGGGACGAGGAGAGCAGTTCTTC. This sequence joins TRBV28 and TRBJ2-1; D is possibly TRBD2 (6 bases). CDR1 is MDHEN, CDR2 SYDVKM, per germline. The CDR3 has 16 residues. Trimming removed 2 bases at V and 10 bases at J, with 21 bases between. The whole variable domain, remainder taken from reference TRBV28 and TRBJ2-1, is DVKVTQSSRYLVKRTGEKVFLECVQDMDHENMFWYRQDPGLGLRLIYFSYDVKMKEKGDIPEGYSVSREKKERFSLILESASTNQTSMYLCASSLNLWRGRGEQFFGPGTRLTVL.